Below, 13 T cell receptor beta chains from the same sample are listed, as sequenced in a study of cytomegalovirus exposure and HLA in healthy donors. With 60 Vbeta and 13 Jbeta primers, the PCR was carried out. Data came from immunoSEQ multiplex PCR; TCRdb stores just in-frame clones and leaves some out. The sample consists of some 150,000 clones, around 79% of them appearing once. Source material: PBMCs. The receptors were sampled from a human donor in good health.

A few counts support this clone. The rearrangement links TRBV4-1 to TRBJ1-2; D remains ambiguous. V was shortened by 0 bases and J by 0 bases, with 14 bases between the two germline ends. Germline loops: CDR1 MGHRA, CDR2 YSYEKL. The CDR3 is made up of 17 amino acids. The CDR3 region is CASSQEWPDNANYGYTF. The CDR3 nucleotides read TGCGCCAGCAGCCAAGAATGGCCAGATAATGCTAACTATGGCTACACCTTC.

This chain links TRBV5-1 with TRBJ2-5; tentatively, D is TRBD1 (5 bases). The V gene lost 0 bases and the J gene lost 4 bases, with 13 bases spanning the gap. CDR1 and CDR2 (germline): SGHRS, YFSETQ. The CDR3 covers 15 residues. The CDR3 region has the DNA TGCGCCAGCAGCTTGGCCGCAGGGATGGGAGAGACCCAGTACTTC. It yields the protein CASSLAAGMGETQYF.

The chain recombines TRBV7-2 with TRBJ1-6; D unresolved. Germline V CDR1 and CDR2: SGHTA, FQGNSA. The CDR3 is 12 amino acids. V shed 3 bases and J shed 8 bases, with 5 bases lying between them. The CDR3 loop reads CASSFTDSPLHF. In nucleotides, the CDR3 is TGTGCCAGCAGCTTCACAGATTCACCCCTCCACTTT.

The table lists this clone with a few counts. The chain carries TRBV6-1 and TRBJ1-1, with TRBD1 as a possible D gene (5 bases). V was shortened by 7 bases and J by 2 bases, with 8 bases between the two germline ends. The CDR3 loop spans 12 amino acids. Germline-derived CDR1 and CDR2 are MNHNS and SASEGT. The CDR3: CASIWGNTEAFF. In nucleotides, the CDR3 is TGTGCCAGCATATGGGGCAACACTGAAGCTTTCTTT.

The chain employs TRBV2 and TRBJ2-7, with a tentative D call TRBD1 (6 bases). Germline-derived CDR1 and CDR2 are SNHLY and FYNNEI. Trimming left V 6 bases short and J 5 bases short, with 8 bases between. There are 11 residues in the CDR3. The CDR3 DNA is TGTGCCAGCAGACAGGGCCACGAGCAGTACTTC. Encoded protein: CASRQGHEQYF.

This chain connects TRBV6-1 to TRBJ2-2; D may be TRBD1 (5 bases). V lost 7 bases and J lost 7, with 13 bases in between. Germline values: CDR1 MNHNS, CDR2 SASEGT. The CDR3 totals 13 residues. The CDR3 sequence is CASTQGSGGELFF. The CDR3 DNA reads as TGTGCCAGCACCCAGGGCAGTGGCGGGGAGCTGTTTTTT.

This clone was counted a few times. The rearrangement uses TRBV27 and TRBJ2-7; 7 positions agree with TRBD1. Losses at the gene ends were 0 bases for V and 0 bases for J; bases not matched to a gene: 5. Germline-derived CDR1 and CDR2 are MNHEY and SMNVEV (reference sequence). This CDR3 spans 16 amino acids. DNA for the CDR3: TGTGCCAGCAGTTTATCCGGGACAGCTTCCTCCTACGAGCAGTACTTC. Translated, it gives CASSLSGTASSYEQYF.

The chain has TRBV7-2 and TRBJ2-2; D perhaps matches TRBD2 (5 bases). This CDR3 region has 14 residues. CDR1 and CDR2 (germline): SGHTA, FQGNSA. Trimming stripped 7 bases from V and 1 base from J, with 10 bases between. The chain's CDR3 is CASTWAGNTGELFF. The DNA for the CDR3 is TGTGCCAGCACCTGGGCGGGGAACACCGGGGAGCTGTTTTTT.

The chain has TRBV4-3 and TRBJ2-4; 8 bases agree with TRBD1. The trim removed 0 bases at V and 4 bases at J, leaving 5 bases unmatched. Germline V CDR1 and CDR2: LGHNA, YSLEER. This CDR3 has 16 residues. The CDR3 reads CASSQDSRTGKNIQYF. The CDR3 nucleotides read TGCGCCAGCAGCCAAGATTCCCGGACAGGGAAAAACATTCAGTACTTC.

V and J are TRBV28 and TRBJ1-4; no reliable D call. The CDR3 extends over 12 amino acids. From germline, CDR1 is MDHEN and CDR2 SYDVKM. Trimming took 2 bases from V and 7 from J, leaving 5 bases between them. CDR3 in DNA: TGTGCCAGCAGTTTAGGGCGTGAAAAACTGTTTTTT. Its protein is CASSLGREKLFF.

This chain's CDR3 is CASSLSGPQENEQFF. The CDR3 DNA reads as TGTGCCAGCAGCCTGAGCGGACCCCAAGAAAATGAGCAGTTCTTC. J is TRBJ2-1 and V is TRBV6-5; possible D gene TRBD2, 5 bases. CDR1 MNHEY and CDR2 SVGAGI come from the germline V gene. Trimming stripped 6 bases from V and 7 bases from J, with 19 bases between. The CDR3 spans 15 residues.

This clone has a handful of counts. CDR3 sequence (DNA): TGTGCCAGCAGTGAGGGAGGCGAGCAGTACTTC. This translates into CASSEGGEQYF. The chain couples TRBV2 to TRBJ2-7, with a weak D call TRBD2 (6 bases). V lost 3 bases and J lost 6, with 6 bases in between. The CDR3 has 11 residues. The germline gives CDR1 SNHLY, CDR2 FYNNEI.

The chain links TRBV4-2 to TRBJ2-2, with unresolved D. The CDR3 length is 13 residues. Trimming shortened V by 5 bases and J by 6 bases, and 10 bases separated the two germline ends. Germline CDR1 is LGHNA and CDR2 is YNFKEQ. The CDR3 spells CASSAFYPGELFF. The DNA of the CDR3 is TGTGCCAGCAGCGCTTTCTACCCCGGGGAGCTGTTTTTT.